This record looks at one T cell receptor (beta chain) sequence and its context. The PCR contained 60 Vbeta and 13 Jbeta primers. Profiling relied on immunoSEQ multiplex PCR, and the TCRdb table lists in-frame clones only, not all of them. The repertoire holds fewer than 200,000 clones, with around 77% as singletons. The data were obtained in a study of cytomegalovirus exposure and HLA in healthy donors. Germline-derived CDR1 and CDR2 are MNHEY and SVGAGI. The CDR3 is made up of 14 amino acids. Trimming cost V 4 bases and J 5 bases, with 13 bases left between them. V is TRBV6-5 and J is TRBJ2-3; no firm D call. This clonotype originated in a man aged 30-40 years in good health and CMV-seropositive. The sample comprised PBMCs. CDR3 in DNA: TGTGCCAGCAGTTTTAGTGTGTATGGAGATACGCAGTATTTT. Its protein is CASSFSVYGDTQYF.